A selection of T cell receptor beta chains follows, all from one sample in a study of shared clonotypes between healthy human individuals. Assay: immunoSEQ multiplex PCR; the TCRdb copy retains only in-frame clones and omits some. The data contain about 2.1 million clones, about 93% of them singletons. The specimen was naive CD8+ T cells from PBMCs. All receptors come from a man aged 18 to 29 in good health. Some clones in this sample may be carry-over from other donors' samples. CDR3s include the opening cysteine and the closing phenylalanine or tryptophan. The D gene is left open where the match is weak.

. TRBJ1-1 TRBV2 CASSVPAHTEAFF
. TRBJ2-7 TRBV2 CASIGRVSYEQYF
. TRBJ2-7 TRBV28 CASSPAEASYEQYF
. TRBJ1-5 TRBV9 CASSPSSQGAQHF
. TRBJ1-3 TRBV19 CASSIGRISGNTIYF
. TRBJ2-7 TRBV13 CASSLGGQGEGEQYF
. TRBJ1-1 TRBV7-9 CASSTLILVGRADTEAFF
. TRBJ1-2 TRBV15 CATSSGPTYGYTF
. TRBJ1-2 TRBV28 CASMYGNYGYTF
. TRBJ2-3 TRBV27 CASSLLVSSTDTQYF
. TRBJ1-1 TRBV14 CASSPLLGADTEAFF
. TRBJ2-1 TRBV14 CASSHGGWNEQFF
. TRBJ1-5 TRBV6-6 CASRVGQSNQPQHF
TRBD2 TRBJ2-5 TRBV11-2 CASSPRGLAGGETQYF
TRBD1 TRBJ2-2 TRBV9 CASSVAPDREAGELFF
. TRBJ2-7 TRBV11-3 CASSQSGDHEQYF
TRBD2 TRBJ2-7 TRBV28 CASSLREGVYEQYF
. TRBJ2-7 TRBV2 CASSSRQTFYEQYF
. TRBJ2-7 TRBV29-1 CSVAPLDGSYEQYF
. TRBJ1-5 TRBV30 CAWSVRGSSLMAQHF
. TRBJ2-7 TRBV30 CAWSATIRASYEQYF
. TRBJ2-5 TRBV7-9 CASREPRAGETQYF
. TRBJ1-2 TRBV28 CASSSYREVSYGYTF
. TRBJ1-2 TRBV4-2 CASSQDPGGSPGYTF
TRBD1 TRBJ1-4 TRBV7-9 CASSQIGAGGATNEKLFF
. TRBJ1-1 TRBV27 CASSTDLMNTEAFF
. TRBJ2-5 TRBV19 CASSRNREETQYF
. TRBJ1-1 TRBV7-9 CASSWGPLMNTEAFF
. TRBJ1-4 TRBV7-9 CAIGGVNEKLFF
. TRBJ1-1 TRBV10-1 CASSDKGTGAFF
TRBD1 TRBJ1-1 TRBV4-1 CASSHPQGAPTEAFF
TRBD1 TRBJ2-7 TRBV10-1 CATSGTGLGGEQYF
TRBD2 TRBJ2-7 TRBV4-3 CASSQILAGESYEQYF
TRBD2 TRBJ2-1 TRBV9 CASSAPGPRTSGRTSYNEQFF
. TRBJ1-2 TRBV18 CASSPPRANYGYTF
. TRBJ2-7 TRBV19 CASRGRSYEQYF
TRBD1 TRBJ1-2 TRBV6-5 CAGSRQGADYGYTF
TRBD1 TRBJ2-1 TRBV19 CASSPRDRGNEQFF
. TRBJ1-5 TRBV28 CASTQPPPSGLTPRQPQHF
. TRBJ2-1 TRBV2 CASSSGTYNEQFF
. TRBJ2-1 TRBV4-1 CASKWRSSYNEQFF
TRBD2 TRBJ2-2 TRBV6-4 CASSRLAGLTGELFF
TRBD2 TRBJ2-1 TRBV15 CATSSSGTKGTEQFF
. TRBJ2-3 TRBV7-2 CASSLLSPGDTQYF
. TRBJ2-7 TRBV6-6 CASSYLGAYEQYF
TRBD1 TRBJ2-5 TRBV18 CASSPVRTGGFETQYF
TRBD1 TRBJ2-7 TRBV9 CASSASGTGSYEQYF
TRBD2 TRBJ2-1 TRBV15 CATSRAGGRVGGQFF
. TRBJ1-2 TRBV2 CASSDPVNYGYTF
TRBD2 TRBJ2-5 TRBV29-1 CSVEVLNPGLNWGTQYF
TRBD2 TRBJ2-1 TRBV6-5 CASSPTSGGYNEQFF
. TRBJ1-5 TRBV15 CATSTRVPAGGNQPQHF
TRBD1 TRBJ2-2 TRBV29-1 CSVLTDRGLLTGELFF